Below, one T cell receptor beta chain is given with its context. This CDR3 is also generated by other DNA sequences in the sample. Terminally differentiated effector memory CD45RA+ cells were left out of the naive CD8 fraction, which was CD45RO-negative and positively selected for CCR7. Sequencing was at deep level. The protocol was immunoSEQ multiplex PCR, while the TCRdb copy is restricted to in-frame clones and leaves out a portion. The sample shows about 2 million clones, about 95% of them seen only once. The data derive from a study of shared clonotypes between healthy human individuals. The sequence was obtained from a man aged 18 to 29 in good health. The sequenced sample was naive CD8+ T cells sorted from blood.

The CDR3 sequence is CASSEAGYTEAFF. CDR3 DNA: TGTGCCAGCAGTGAAGCGGGGTACACTGAAGCTTTCTTT. The chain links TRBV2 to TRBJ1-1; no clear D gene. This CDR3 spans 13 amino acids. The germline V and J ends were trimmed by 0 bases and 3 bases, with 5 bases remaining between them. Per germline, CDR1 SNHLY and CDR2 FYNNEI.